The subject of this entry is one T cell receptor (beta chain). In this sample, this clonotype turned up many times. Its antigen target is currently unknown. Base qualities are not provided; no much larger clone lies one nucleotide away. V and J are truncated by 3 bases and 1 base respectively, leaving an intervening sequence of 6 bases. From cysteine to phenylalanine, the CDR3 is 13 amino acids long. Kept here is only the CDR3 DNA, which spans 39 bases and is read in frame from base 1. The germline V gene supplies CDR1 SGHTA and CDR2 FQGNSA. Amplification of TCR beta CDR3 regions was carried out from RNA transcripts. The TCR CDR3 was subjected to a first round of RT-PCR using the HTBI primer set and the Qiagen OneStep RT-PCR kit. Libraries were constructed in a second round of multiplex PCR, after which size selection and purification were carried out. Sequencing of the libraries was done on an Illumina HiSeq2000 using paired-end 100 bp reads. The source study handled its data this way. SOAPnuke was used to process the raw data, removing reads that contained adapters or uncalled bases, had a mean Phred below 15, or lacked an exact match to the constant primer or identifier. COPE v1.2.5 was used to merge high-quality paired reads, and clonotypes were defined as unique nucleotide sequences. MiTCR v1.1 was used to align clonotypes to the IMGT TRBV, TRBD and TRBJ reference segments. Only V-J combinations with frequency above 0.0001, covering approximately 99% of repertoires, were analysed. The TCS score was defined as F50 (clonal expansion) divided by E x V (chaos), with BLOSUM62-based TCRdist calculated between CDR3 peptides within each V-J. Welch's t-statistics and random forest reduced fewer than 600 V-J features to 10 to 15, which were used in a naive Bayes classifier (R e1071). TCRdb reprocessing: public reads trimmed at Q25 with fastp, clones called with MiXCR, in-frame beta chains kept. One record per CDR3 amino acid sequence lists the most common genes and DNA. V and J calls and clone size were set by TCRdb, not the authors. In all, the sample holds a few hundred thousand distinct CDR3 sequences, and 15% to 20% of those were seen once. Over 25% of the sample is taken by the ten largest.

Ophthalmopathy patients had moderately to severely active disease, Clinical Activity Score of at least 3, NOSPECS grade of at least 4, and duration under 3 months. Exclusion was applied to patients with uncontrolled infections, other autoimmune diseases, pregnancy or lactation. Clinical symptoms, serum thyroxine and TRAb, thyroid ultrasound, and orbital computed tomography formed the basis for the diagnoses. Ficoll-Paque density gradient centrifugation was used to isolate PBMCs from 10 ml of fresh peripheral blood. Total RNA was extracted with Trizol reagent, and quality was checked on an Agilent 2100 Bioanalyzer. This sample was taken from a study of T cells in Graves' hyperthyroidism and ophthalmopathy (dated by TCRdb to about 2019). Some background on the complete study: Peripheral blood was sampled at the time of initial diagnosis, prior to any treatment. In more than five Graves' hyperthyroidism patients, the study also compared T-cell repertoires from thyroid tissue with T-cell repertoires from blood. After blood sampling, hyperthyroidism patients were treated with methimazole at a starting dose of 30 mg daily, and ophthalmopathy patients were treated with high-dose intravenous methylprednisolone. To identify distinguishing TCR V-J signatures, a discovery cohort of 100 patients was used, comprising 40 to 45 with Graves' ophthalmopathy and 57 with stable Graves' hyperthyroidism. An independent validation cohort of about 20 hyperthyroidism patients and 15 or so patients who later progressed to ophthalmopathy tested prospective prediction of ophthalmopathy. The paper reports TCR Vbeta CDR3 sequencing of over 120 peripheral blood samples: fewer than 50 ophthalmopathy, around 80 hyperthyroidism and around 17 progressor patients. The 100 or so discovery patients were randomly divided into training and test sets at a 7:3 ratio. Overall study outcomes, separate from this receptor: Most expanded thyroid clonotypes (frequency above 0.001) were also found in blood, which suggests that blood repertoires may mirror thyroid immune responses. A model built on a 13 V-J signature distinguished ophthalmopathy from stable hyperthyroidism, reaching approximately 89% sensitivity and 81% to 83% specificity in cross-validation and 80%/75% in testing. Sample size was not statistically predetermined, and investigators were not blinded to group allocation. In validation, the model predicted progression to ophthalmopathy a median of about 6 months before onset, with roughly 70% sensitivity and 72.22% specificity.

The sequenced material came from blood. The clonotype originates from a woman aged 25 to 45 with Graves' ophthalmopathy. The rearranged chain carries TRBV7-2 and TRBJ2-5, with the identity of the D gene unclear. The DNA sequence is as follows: TGTGCCAGCAGCTTTACGGGCCAAGAGACCCAGTACTTC. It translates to CASSFTGQETQYF.